One and the same sample provided the 26 T cell receptor beta chains below, sequenced in a study of blood T cell repertoires in COVID-19. Method: immunoSEQ multiplex PCR; TCRdb's copy keeps in-frame clones and lacks some. The top ten hold almost 9.5% of the sample, which has about 310,000 clones, approximately 89% seen once. Sequenced sample: PBMCs or T cells enriched from blood (not recorded which). These receptors all come from a woman in her thirties who had recovered from COVID-19.

This clone turned up a few times. The CDR3 DNA reads as TGTGCCAGCAGCTTACGGGGGGCTGTGAACGAGCAGTACTTC. It specifies CASSLRGAVNEQYF. V and J are TRBV7-9 and TRBJ2-7; TRBD2 might be the D (7 bases). Germline V gene sequence: CDR1 SEHNR, CDR2 FQNEAQ (reference sequence). The CDR3 is 14 residues long. V was cut by 2 bases and J by 5 bases, with 13 bases left in between.

The chain links TRBV7-6 to TRBJ2-7, with 7 positions matching TRBD1. This CDR3 has 13 amino acids. J lost 3 bases, V lost 5 bases, and 4 bases had no gene match. The germline V gene has CDR1 SGHVS and CDR2 FNYEAQ. CDR3 DNA sequence: TGTGCCAGCAGCGCCCGGGACAGCTACGAGCAGTACTTC. Translation gives CASSARDSYEQYF.

The chain recombines TRBV3-1 (or the pseudogene TRBV3-2) with TRBJ1-2; 10 positions match TRBD1. CDR1 and CDR2 (germline): LGHDT, YNNKEL (reference sequence). Trimming removed 4 bases from V and 4 bases from J; junction bases left unmatched: 3. The CDR3 totals 14 residues. CDR3 bases: TGTGCCAGCAGCCGGTGGGACAGGGGCTATGGCTACACCTTC. Translated: CASSRWDRGYGYTF.

The CDR3 loop reads CASSISGRYYEQYF. The DNA of the CDR3 is TGTGCCAGTAGTATATCGGGGAGATACTACGAGCAGTACTTC. The J gene is TRBJ2-7, the V gene TRBV19; possible D gene TRBD2, 5 bases. The CDR3 extends over 14 amino acids. Deletions cut 2 bases from V and 3 bases from J, with 11 bases between. Per germline, CDR1 LNHDA and CDR2 SQIVND (reference sequence).

The chain uses TRBV3-1 (or the pseudogene TRBV3-2) and TRBJ1-2, with D possibly TRBD1 on 6 matching bases. Germline loops: CDR1 LGHDT, CDR2 YNNKEL (reference sequence). The ends were cut back, 0 bases at V and 7 bases at J, with 21 bases in the middle. CDR3 length equals 17 residues. CDR3 sequence reads: CASSQDVTTGKLSGYTF. CDR3 bases: TGTGCCAGCAGCCAAGATGTTACCACAGGGAAATTGAGTGGCTACACCTTC.

The genes are TRBV5-4 and TRBJ1-2, with TRBD1 matching 7 bases. This CDR3 has 15 residues. J was trimmed by 4 bases and V by 2 bases; bases with no gene match: 8. Germline V gene sequence: CDR1 SGHNT, CDR2 YYREEE (reference sequence). CDR3 sequence: CASSLQGRSPYGYTF. CDR3 DNA sequence: TGTGCCAGCAGCTTACAGGGGAGGTCCCCCTATGGCTACACCTTC. The variable domain in full, with the rest retrieved from reference TRBV5-4 and TRBJ1-2, is ETGVTQSPTHLIKTRGQQVTLRCSSQSGHNTVSWYQQALGQGPQFIFQYYREEENGRGNFPPRFSGLQFPNYSSELNVNALELDDSALYLCASSLQGRSPYGYTFGSGTRLTVV.

This chain links TRBV12-3 or TRBV12-4 with TRBJ1-5; D not certain. This CDR3 contains 12 residues. The V and J ends lost 2 bases and 5 bases respectively, with 4 bases between them. The CDR3 region has the DNA TGTGCCAGCAGTTTATCGGATCAGCCCCAGCATTTT. Its translation is CASSLSDQPQHF.

J is TRBJ1-1 and V is TRBV10-2, with D perhaps matching TRBD1 (5 bases). Germline CDR1 WSHSY, CDR2 SAAADI. This CDR3 is 13 amino acids long. Trimming cost V 10 bases and J 8 bases, with 20 bases left between them. CDR3: CATLSGGKGEAFF. CDR3 in DNA: TGCGCCACCCTTTCCGGGGGAAAAGGGGAAGCTTTCTTT.

V is TRBV7-2 and J is TRBJ1-5, with a possible D match to TRBD1 (6 bases). CDR1 is SGHTA and CDR2 is FQGNSA in the germline V gene. V lost 4 bases to trimming and J lost 6 bases, with 13 bases between them. This CDR3 is built from 14 residues. The CDR3 sequence: CASSSPGHLQPQHF. The CDR3 DNA follows: TGTGCCAGCAGCTCACCGGGACATCTTCAGCCCCAGCATTTT.

The count of this clone is one. This chain connects TRBV30 to TRBJ1-4; a possible D gene is TRBD1 (6 bases). The germline V and J ends were trimmed by 0 bases and 2 bases, with 13 bases remaining between them. The germline V gene has CDR1 GTSNPN and CDR2 SVGIG (reference sequence). This CDR3 is built from 16 residues. The CDR3 region is CAWSVVYGGTNEKLFF. In DNA, the CDR3 is TGTGCCTGGAGTGTAGTGTATGGGGGCACTAATGAAAAACTGTTTTTT.

This clone was recorded once. V usage is TRBV19 and J usage is TRBJ1-5; perhaps TRBD1 as D (5 bases). The length of the CDR3 is 18 residues. With 7 bases removed from V and 0 bases from J, the gap between germline ends came to 22 bases. Germline V CDR1 and CDR2: LNHDA, SQIVND (reference sequence). The CDR3 protein is CASTLVRGTVYSNQPQHF. The DNA for the CDR3 is TGTGCCAGTACCCTCGTTAGGGGCACTGTTTATAGCAATCAGCCCCAGCATTTT.

This chain links TRBV7-9 with TRBJ1-1; 8 bases are a match to TRBD1. CDR3 length equals 16 residues. Germline values: CDR1 SEHNR, CDR2 FQNEAQ (reference sequence). Trimming took 4 bases from V and 3 from J; bases not matched to a gene: 10. The CDR3 reads CASSSHRQGFDTEAFF. CDR3 sequence (DNA): TGTGCCAGCAGCTCACATAGACAGGGGTTTGACACTGAAGCTTTCTTT.

The V call is TRBV4-2, the J call TRBJ2-1, with 8 bases fitting TRBD2. The CDR3 consists of 18 residues. V lost 1 base to trimming and J lost 0 bases; unmatched junction nucleotides: 8. The germline CDR1 and CDR2 sequences are LGHNA and YNFKEQ. The DNA of the CDR3 is TGTGCCAGCAGCCAAGTTAACGGGCTAGCGGGCTCCTACAATGAGCAGTTCTTC. This sequence encodes CASSQVNGLAGSYNEQFF.

This chain joins TRBV29-1 and TRBJ1-2; D is perhaps TRBD1 (6 bases). Trimming cost V 0 bases and J 8 bases, with 13 bases left between them. The germline V gene has CDR1 SQVTM and CDR2 ANQGSEA. CDR3 length: 13 residues. The DNA for the CDR3 is TGCAGCGTTGAAGAAGGCAGGGGAAACGGCTACACCTTC. Amino acids: CSVEEGRGNGYTF. The full variable domain, in which reference TRBV29-1 and TRBJ1-2 provide the parts outside the CDR3, is SAVISQKPSRDICQRGTSLTIQCQVDSQVTMMFWYRQQPGQSLTLIATANQGSEATYESGFVIDKFPISRPNLTFSTLTVSNMSPEDSSIYLCSVEEGRGNGYTFGSGTRLTVV.

This clone was counted only a few times. This sequence joins TRBV10-2 and TRBJ1-1; maybe TRBD1 (5 bases). CDR3 length: 15 residues. CDR1 and CDR2 (germline): WSHSY, SAAADI. Between the trimmed V and J ends, which lost 1 base and 0 bases, there was a span of 9 bases. In DNA, the CDR3 is TGCGCCAGCAGTGAGTTCCAGGGAATGAACACTGAAGCTTTCTTT. It encodes CASSEFQGMNTEAFF.

The chain has TRBV5-1 and TRBJ2-4; D is uncertain. The germline V gene has CDR1 SGHRS and CDR2 YFSETQ. CDR3 size: 13 residues. Deletions cut 3 bases from V and 6 bases from J, with 10 bases between. The CDR3 sequence is CASSSDFLNIQYF. As DNA, the CDR3 is TGCGCCAGCAGCTCCGACTTCTTAAACATTCAGTACTTC.

As concerns this clone: Mismatch with germline at one junction end may stem from a read error. The V gene is TRBV28, the J gene TRBJ1-1, with D perhaps TRBD1 (5 bases). The CDR3 extends over 13 amino acids. Germline lookup yields CDR1 MDHEN and CDR2 SYDVKM. The CDR3 loop reads CASSFPGNSEAFF. The CDR3, as DNA: TGTGCCAGCAGTTTCCCAGGGAACAGTGAAGCTTTCTTT.

The chain joins TRBV4-1 to TRBJ2-2; D might be TRBD1 (5 bases). The germline CDR1 and CDR2 sequences are MGHRA and YSYEKL. The CDR3 runs to 16 residues. Trimming left V 0 bases short and J 3 bases short, with 11 bases between. Here the CDR3 reads CASSQDTGVYTGELFF. The CDR3 DNA reads TGCGCCAGCAGCCAAGATACAGGCGTATACACCGGGGAGCTGTTTTTT.

The chain joins TRBV4-1 to TRBJ2-3; tentative D call: TRBD2 (5 bases). The V gene lost 1 base and the J gene lost 8 bases, with 7 bases spanning the gap. The CDR3 runs 12 residues. Germline V gene data show CDR1 as MGHRA and CDR2 as YSYEKL. Here the CDR3 reads CASSQGLSTQYF. As DNA, the CDR3 is TGCGCCAGCAGCCAAGGACTAAGTACGCAGTATTTT.

The V gene is TRBV30, the J gene TRBJ2-1; 9 bases are shared with TRBD2. This CDR3 comprises 14 residues. Germline V gives CDR1 GTSNPN, CDR2 SVGIG (reference sequence). Losses at the gene ends were 8 bases for V and 5 bases for J; bases not matched to a gene: 10. DNA of the CDR3: TGTGCCACAAACCCGGCTAGCGGGAACAATGAGCAGTTCTTC. Amino acids: CATNPASGNNEQFF.

V and J are TRBV6-5 and TRBJ1-1, with a weak D call TRBD1 (5 bases). The CDR3 extends over 15 amino acids. Trimming left V 6 bases short and J 0 bases short, with 14 bases between. Germline CDR1 is MNHEY and CDR2 is SVGAGI. Here the CDR3 DNA reads TGTGCCAGCAGCCTCTGGAGGGGTTTGAACACTGAAGCTTTCTTT. It encodes CASSLWRGLNTEAFF.

This clone was counted a single time. The J gene is TRBJ2-1, the V gene TRBV5-1; TRBD2 is a possible D gene (5 bases). Per the germline V gene, CDR1 is SGHRS and CDR2 is YFSETQ. CDR3 length: 14 residues. Trimming left V 2 bases short and J 7 bases short, with 13 bases between. The CDR3 protein is CASSFGPSINEQFF. The CDR3 region has the DNA TGCGCCAGCAGCTTCGGACCTAGCATAAATGAGCAGTTCTTC.

The chain links TRBV7-9 to TRBJ1-1; the match to TRBD1 covers 7 bases. From germline, CDR1 is SEHNR and CDR2 FQNEAQ (reference sequence). The trim removed 5 bases at V and 0 bases at J, leaving 12 bases unmatched. The CDR3 is 17 residues long. The DNA of the CDR3 is TGTGCCAGCAGCGCAGCCTCAGGGGGTACCATGAACACTGAAGCTTTCTTT. The encoded protein is CASSAASGGTMNTEAFF.

The chain links TRBV11-2 to TRBJ2-5, with D perhaps matching TRBD1 (6 bases). CDR1 is SGHAT and CDR2 is FQNNGV in the germline V gene. The V and J ends lost 3 bases and 4 bases respectively, with 12 bases between them. This CDR3 region has 14 residues. In DNA form, the CDR3 reads TGTGCCAGCAGCTTGCAGGGGTTTCTAGAGACCCAGTACTTC. This gives the protein CASSLQGFLETQYF.

This chain joins TRBV2 and TRBJ1-5; D gene unclear. This CDR3 region has 11 residues. V lost 8 bases and J lost 7, with 9 bases in between. From germline, CDR1 is SNHLY and CDR2 FYNNEI. The DNA for the CDR3 is TGTGCCAGCGGGAGAGGCCAGCCCCAGCATTTT. The encoded protein is CASGRGQPQHF.

The chain links TRBV27 to TRBJ2-2; D is perhaps TRBD1 (6 bases). Trimming pared 4 bases from V and 4 bases from J, leaving 7 bases between. The CDR3 contains 13 residues. CDR1 and CDR2 from the germline V gene are MNHEY and SMNVEV (reference sequence). The CDR3 is CASSWDTTGELFF. CDR3 sequence (DNA): TGTGCCAGCAGTTGGGACACCACCGGGGAGCTGTTTTTT.